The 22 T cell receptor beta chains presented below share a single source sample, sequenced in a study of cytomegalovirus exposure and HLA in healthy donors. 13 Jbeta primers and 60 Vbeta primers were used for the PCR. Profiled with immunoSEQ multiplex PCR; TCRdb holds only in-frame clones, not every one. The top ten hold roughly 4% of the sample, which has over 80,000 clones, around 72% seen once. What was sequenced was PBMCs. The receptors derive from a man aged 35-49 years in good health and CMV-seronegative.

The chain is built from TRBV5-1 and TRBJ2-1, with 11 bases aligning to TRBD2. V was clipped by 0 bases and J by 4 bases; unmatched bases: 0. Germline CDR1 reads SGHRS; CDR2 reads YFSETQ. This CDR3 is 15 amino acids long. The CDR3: CASSLGLAGYNEQFF. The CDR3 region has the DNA TGCGCCAGCAGCTTGGGACTAGCGGGGTACAATGAGCAGTTCTTC. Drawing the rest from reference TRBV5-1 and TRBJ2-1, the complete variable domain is KAGVTQTPRYLIKTRGQQVTLSCSPISGHRSVSWYQQTPGQGLQFLFEYFSETQRNKGNFPGRFSGRQFSNSRSEMNVSTLELGDSALYLCASSLGLAGYNEQFFGPGTRLTVL.

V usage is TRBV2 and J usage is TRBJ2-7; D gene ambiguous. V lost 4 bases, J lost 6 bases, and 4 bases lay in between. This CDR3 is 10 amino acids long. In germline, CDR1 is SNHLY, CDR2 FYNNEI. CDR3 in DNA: TGTGCCAGCAGTGTTATCGAGCAGTACTTC. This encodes CASSVIEQYF. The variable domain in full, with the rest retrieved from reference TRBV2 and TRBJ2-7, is EPEVTQTPSHQVTQMGQEVILRCVPISNHLYFYWYRQILGQKVEFLVSFYNNEISEKSEIFDDQFSVERPDGSNFTLKIRSTKLEDSAMYFCASSVIEQYFGPGTRLTVT.

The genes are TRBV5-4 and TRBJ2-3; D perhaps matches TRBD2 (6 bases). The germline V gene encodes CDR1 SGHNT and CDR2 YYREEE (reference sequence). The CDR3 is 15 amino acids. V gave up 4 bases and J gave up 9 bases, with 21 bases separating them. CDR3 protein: CASSRRDFSVTTQYF. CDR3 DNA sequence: TGTGCCAGCAGCCGCCGGGACTTTAGCGTCACGACGCAGTATTTT.

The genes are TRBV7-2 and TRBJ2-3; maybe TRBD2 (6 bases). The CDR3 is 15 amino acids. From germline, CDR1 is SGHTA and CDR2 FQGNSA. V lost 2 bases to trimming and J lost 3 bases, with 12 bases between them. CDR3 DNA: TGTGCCAGCAGCTTAACTGGCGGGGAAACAGATACGCAGTATTTT. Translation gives CASSLTGGETDTQYF.

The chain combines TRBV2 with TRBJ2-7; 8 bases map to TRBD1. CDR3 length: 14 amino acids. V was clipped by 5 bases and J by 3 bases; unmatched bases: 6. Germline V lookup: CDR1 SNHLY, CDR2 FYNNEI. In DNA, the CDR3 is TGTGCCAGCAGTTTTCAGGGGGCGATCTACGAGCAGTACTTC. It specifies CASSFQGAIYEQYF. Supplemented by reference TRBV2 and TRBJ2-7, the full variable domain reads EPEVTQTPSHQVTQMGQEVILRCVPISNHLYFYWYRQILGQKVEFLVSFYNNEISEKSEIFDDQFSVERPDGSNFTLKIRSTKLEDSAMYFCASSFQGAIYEQYFGPGTRLTVT.

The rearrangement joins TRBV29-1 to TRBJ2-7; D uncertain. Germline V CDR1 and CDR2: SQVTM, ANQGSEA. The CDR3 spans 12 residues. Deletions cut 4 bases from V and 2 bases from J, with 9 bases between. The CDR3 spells CSVVQLPYEQYF. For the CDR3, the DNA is TGCAGCGTTGTACAGTTGCCCTACGAGCAGTACTTC.

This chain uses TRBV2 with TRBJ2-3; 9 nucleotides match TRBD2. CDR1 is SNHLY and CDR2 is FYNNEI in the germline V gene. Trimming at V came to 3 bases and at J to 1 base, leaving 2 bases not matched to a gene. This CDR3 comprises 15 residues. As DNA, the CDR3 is TGTGCCAGCAGTGACGTAGCGGGGGGCACAGATACGCAGTATTTT. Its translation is CASSDVAGGTDTQYF.

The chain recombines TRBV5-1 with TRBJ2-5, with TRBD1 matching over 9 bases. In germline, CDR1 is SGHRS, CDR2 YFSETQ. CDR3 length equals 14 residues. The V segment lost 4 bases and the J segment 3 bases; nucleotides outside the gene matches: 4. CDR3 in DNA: TGCGCCAGCAGCACGACAGGGGGGGAAGAGACCCAGTACTTC. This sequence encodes CASSTTGGEETQYF.

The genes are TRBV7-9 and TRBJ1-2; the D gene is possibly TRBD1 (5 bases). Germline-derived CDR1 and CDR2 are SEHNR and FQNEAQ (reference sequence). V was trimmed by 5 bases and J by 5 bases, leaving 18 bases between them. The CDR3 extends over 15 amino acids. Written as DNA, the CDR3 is TGTGCCAGCAGCGGGGAGGGACGGACCGATTATGGCTACACCTTC. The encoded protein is CASSGEGRTDYGYTF.

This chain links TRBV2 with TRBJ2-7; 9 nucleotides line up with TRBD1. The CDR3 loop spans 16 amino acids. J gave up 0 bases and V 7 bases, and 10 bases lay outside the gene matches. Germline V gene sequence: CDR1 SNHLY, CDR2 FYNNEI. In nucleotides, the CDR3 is TGTGCCAGCAATCGCCCCGGGACAGGGTCCTCCTACGAGCAGTACTTC. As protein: CASNRPGTGSSYEQYF.

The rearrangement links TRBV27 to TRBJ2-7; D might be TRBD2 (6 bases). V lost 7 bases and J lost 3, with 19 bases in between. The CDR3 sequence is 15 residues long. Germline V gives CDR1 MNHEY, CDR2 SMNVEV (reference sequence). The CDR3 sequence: CASIGLREFYYEQYF. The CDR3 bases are TGTGCCAGCATCGGACTAAGGGAGTTTTACTACGAGCAGTACTTC.

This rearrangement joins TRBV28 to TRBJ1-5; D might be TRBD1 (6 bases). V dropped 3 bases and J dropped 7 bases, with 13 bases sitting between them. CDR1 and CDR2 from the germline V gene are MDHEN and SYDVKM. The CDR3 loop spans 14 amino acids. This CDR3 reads CASSFGGAGQPQHF. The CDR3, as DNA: TGTGCCAGCAGTTTTGGGGGGGCTGGGCAGCCCCAGCATTTT.

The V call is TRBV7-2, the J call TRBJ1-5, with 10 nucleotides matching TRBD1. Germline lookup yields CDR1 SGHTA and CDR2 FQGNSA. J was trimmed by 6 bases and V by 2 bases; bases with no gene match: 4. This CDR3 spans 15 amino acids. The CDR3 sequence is CASSLKTGGGQPQHF. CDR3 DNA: TGTGCCAGCAGCTTAAAGACAGGGGGCGGTCAGCCCCAGCATTTT.

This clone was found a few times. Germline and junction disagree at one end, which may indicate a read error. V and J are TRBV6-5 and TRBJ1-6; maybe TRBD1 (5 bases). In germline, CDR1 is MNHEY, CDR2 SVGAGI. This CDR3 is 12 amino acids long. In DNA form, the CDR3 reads TGTGCCTGCAAAAGGGGTGATTCCCCCCTCCACTTT. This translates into CACKRGDSPLHF.

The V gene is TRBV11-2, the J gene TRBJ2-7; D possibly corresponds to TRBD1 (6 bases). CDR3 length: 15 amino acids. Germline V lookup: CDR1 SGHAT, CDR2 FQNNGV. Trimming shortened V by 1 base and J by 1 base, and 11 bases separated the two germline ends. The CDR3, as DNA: TGTGCCAGCAGCTTAGGGGGTGGACAGTCCTACGAGCAGTACTTC. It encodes CASSLGGGQSYEQYF.

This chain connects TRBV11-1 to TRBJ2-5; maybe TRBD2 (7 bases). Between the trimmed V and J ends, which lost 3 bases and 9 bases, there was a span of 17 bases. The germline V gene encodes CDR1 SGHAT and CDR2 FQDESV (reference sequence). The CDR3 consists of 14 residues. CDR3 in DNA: TGTGCCAGCAGCTTTTCGGGGGGCCGAAAGGCCCAGTACTTC. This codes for CASSFSGGRKAQYF.

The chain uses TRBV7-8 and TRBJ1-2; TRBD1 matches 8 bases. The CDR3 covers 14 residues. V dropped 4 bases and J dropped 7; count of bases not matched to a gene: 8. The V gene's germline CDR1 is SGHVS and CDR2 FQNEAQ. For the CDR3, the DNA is TGTGCCAGCAGCTCCTATACAGGGGGGGGTGGCTACACCTTC. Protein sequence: CASSSYTGGGGYTF.

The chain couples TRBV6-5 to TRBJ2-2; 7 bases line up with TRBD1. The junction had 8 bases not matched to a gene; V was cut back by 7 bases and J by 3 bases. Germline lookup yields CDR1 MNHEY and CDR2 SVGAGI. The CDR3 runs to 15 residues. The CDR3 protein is CASKGTGVYTGELFF. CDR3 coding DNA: TGTGCCAGCAAGGGCACAGGGGTGTACACCGGGGAGCTGTTTTTT.

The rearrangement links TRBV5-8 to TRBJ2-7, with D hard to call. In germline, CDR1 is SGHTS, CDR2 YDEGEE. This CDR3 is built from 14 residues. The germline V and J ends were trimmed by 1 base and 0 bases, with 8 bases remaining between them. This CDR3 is CASSLFTGSYEQYF. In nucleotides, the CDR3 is TGTGCCAGCAGCTTGTTCACGGGCTCCTACGAGCAGTACTTC. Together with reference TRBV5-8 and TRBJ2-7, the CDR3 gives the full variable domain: EAGVTQSPTHLIKTRGQQATLRCSPISGHTSVYWYQQALGLGLQFLLWYDEGEERNRGNFPPRFSGRQFPNYSSELNVNALELEDSALYLCASSLFTGSYEQYFGPGTRLTVT.

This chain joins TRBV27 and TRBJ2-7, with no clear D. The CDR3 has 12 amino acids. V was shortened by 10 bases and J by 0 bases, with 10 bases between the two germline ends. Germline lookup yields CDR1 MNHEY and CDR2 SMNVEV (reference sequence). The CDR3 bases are TGTGCCACCTGGGCGCCCTCCTACGAGCAGTACTTC. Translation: CATWAPSYEQYF.

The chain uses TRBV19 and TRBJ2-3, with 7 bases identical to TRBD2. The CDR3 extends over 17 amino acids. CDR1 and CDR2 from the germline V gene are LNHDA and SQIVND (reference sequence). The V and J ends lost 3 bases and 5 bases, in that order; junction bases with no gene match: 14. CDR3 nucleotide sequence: TGTGCCAGTAGTATTTGGTTTTACGGGACGGGAGGAGATACGCAGTATTTT. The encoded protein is CASSIWFYGTGGDTQYF. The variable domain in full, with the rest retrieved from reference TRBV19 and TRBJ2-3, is DGGITQSPKYLFRKEGQNVTLSCEQNLNHDAMYWYRQDPGQGLRLIYYSQIVNDFQKGDIAEGYSVSREKKESFPLTVTSAQKNPTAFYLCASSIWFYGTGGDTQYFGPGTRLTVL.

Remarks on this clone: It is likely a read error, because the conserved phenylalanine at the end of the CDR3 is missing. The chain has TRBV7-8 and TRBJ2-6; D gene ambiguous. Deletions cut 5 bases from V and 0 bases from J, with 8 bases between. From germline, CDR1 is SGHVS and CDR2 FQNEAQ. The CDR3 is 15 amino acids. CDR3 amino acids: CASSPLTSGANVLTV. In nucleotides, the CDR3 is TGTGCCAGCAGCCCGCTCACCTCTGGGGCCAACGTCCTGACTGTC.